Shown below are 30 T cell receptor beta chains from a single sample sequenced in a study of TIL therapy for anti-PD-1-resistant metastatic lung cancer. Sequencing used immunoSEQ v3. Repertoires were generated with immunoSEQ multiplex PCR, while TCRdb's copy carries only in-frame clones and drops some. This repertoire shows about 52,000 clones, 79% found once; its top ten account for under 5.5%. Documented time point: pre-treatment sample, taken before nivolumab and TIL therapy. Sequencing used blood, obtained at baseline. All receptors come from a woman between 30 and 80 years old with non-small cell lung cancer.

This CDR3 reads CASREGVEQYF. In nucleotides, the CDR3 is TGTGCCAGCAGGGAGGGGGTCGAGCAGTACTTC. The chain is built from TRBV2 and TRBJ2-7, with D perhaps given as TRBD1 or TRBD2 (6 bases each). The CDR3 is made up of 11 amino acids. V was clipped by 6 bases and J by 6 bases, with 9 bases between them. CDR1 is SNHLY, CDR2 FYNNEI, per germline.

V and J are TRBV25-1 and TRBJ2-2, with D uncertain. Germline assignment: CDR1 MGHDK and CDR2 SYGVNS. The CDR3 is 14 residues long. V was pared by 1 base and J by 3 bases, with 6 bases between. CDR3 coding DNA: TGTGCCAGCAGTGAATGGGGTGACACCGGGGAGCTGTTTTTT. Translated: CASSEWGDTGELFF.

This chain joins TRBV11-2 and TRBJ2-1; 7 positions agree with TRBD1. The germline CDR1 and CDR2 sequences are SGHAT and FQNNGV. V lost 5 bases to trimming and J lost 0 bases; unmatched junction nucleotides: 7. The CDR3 contains 16 residues. CDR3 in amino acids: CASSPTGASSYNEQFF. As DNA, the CDR3 is TGTGCCAGCAGCCCCACAGGGGCCAGCTCCTACAATGAGCAGTTCTTC.

In its sample, this clone was seen a few times. The J gene is TRBJ1-2, the V gene TRBV28; TRBD1 matches 10 bases. After removal of 4 bases from V and 8 bases from J, the junction contained 4 bases not matched to a gene. CDR3 size: 13 residues. Germline-derived CDR1 and CDR2 are MDHEN and SYDVKM. CDR3 sequence: CASSSDRGSGYTF. The DNA of the CDR3 is TGTGCCAGCAGTTCGGACAGGGGGAGCGGCTACACCTTC.

This clone was recorded only once. The J gene is TRBJ1-1, the V gene TRBV7-2, with D perhaps matching TRBD1 (5 bases). Per the germline V gene, CDR1 is SGHTA and CDR2 is FQGNSA. The CDR3 runs to 15 residues. The V end lost 1 base, the J end lost 9 bases, and 18 bases lay between the germline ends. CDR3 in DNA: TGTGCCAGCAGCTTAGGACAGTTGGGGGGGAGTAAAGCTTTCTTT. This translates into CASSLGQLGGSKAFF.

The V call is TRBV7-2, the J call TRBJ1-2; D call uncertain. This CDR3 region has 13 residues. CDR1 SGHTA and CDR2 FQGNSA come from the germline V gene. With 5 bases removed from V and 5 bases from J, the gap between germline ends came to 12 bases. The CDR3 spells CASSPDSGYGYTF. CDR3 nucleotide sequence: TGTGCCAGCAGCCCGGATAGTGGGTATGGCTACACCTTC. Complete variable domain (other parts from reference TRBV7-2 and TRBJ1-2): GAGVSQSPSNKVTEKGKDVELRCDPISGHTALYWYRQSLGQGLEFLIYFQGNSAPDKSGLPSDRFSAERTGGSVSTLTIQRTQQEDSAVYLCASSPDSGYGYTFGSGTRLTVV.

The CDR3 coding sequence is TGTGCCAGTAGTATGGGACAGCTTGTCTATGGCTACACCTTC. Its translation is CASSMGQLVYGYTF. J is TRBJ1-2 and V is TRBV19, with 7 bases lining up with TRBD1. The V gene end was trimmed by 3 bases and the J gene end by 4 bases; junction bases not matched to a gene: 5. The germline CDR1 and CDR2 sequences are LNHDA and SQIVND (reference sequence). The length of the CDR3 is 14 residues. The full variable domain, rest sourced from reference TRBV19 and TRBJ1-2, is DGGITQSPKYLFRKEGQNVTLSCEQNLNHDAMYWYRQDPGQGLRLIYYSQIVNDFQKGDIAEGYSVSREKKESFPLTVTSAQKNPTAFYLCASSMGQLVYGYTFGSGTRLTVV.

The CDR3 region has the DNA TGTGCCAGCAGTGACGACAGGGGCACAGATACGCAGTATTTT. Its translation is CASSDDRGTDTQYF. This chain uses TRBV6-5 with TRBJ2-3; the match to TRBD1 covers 7 bases. The CDR3 sequence is 14 residues long. Trimming took 5 bases from V and 1 from J; bases not matched to a gene: 3. Per the germline V gene, CDR1 is MNHEY and CDR2 is SVGAGI.

The genes are TRBV7-3 and TRBJ1-1; D is perhaps TRBD1 (5 bases). The V and J ends lost 6 bases and 0 bases respectively, with 8 bases between them. In germline, CDR1 is SGHTA, CDR2 FQGTGA. The CDR3 has 13 residues. The CDR3 DNA reads as TGTGCCAGCAGTCGGGGGGTGAACACTGAAGCTTTCTTT. Encoded protein: CASSRGVNTEAFF.

The V and J genes are TRBV7-9 and TRBJ2-2; the D gene is possibly TRBD1 (6 bases). The CDR3 is 17 amino acids. V dropped 5 bases and J dropped 3 bases, with 19 bases sitting between them. In germline, CDR1 is SEHNR, CDR2 FQNEAQ (reference sequence). The CDR3 loop reads CASSLTGSRFYTGELFF. The DNA for the CDR3 is TGTGCCAGCAGCCTTACAGGGTCCCGATTCTACACCGGGGAGCTGTTTTTT.

The chain recombines TRBV2 with TRBJ1-6, with D possibly matching TRBD1 (6 bases). V lost 1 base to trimming and J lost 7 bases, with 14 bases between them. Germline V gene lookup returns CDR1 SNHLY and CDR2 FYNNEI. The CDR3 runs to 16 residues. The CDR3 DNA reads TGTGCCAGCAGTGAAGAGGGGGAGGGGAGGAATTCACCCCTCCACTTT. The encoded protein is CASSEEGEGRNSPLHF.

The chain carries TRBV7-9 and TRBJ1-4, with D maybe TRBD1 (5 bases). CDR3 length equals 12 residues. The ends were cut back, 2 bases at V and 7 bases at J, with 5 bases in the middle. In germline, CDR1 is SEHNR, CDR2 FQNEAQ (reference sequence). The chain's CDR3 is CASSLQGEKLFF. The CDR3 DNA reads TGTGCCAGCAGCTTACAGGGTGAAAAACTGTTTTTT.

This clone was observed a handful of times. V usage is TRBV5-6 and J usage is TRBJ1-2, with 9 bases lining up with TRBD1. The CDR3 consists of 15 residues. Germline V gives CDR1 SGHDT, CDR2 YYEEEE. Trimming at V came to 2 bases and at J to 2 bases, leaving 4 bases not matched to a gene. Written as DNA, the CDR3 is TGTGCCAGCAGCTTTTCGACAGGGGGAAACTATGGCTACACCTTC. The encoded protein is CASSFSTGGNYGYTF.

The chain employs TRBV5-4 and TRBJ1-2, with 9 positions matching TRBD1. This CDR3 comprises 14 residues. Per the germline V gene, CDR1 is SGHNT and CDR2 is YYREEE (reference sequence). With V trimmed by 4 bases and J by 4 bases, 5 bases remained unmatched. The CDR3 coding sequence is TGTGCCAGCAGCACGGGGACAGGGATCTATGGCTACACCTTC. This gives the protein CASSTGTGIYGYTF.

The gene calls are TRBV7-2 and TRBJ2-3; maybe TRBD2 (5 bases). CDR1 SGHTA and CDR2 FQGNSA come from the germline V gene. The CDR3 runs 13 residues. V was cut by 4 bases and J by 3 bases, with 8 bases left in between. CDR3 sequence (DNA): TGTGCCAGCAGCTCGGACTGGACAGATACGCAGTATTTT. This codes for CASSSDWTDTQYF.

The V and J genes are TRBV19 and TRBJ2-1, with 11 bases matching TRBD2. Trimming cost V 5 bases and J 4 bases; bases outside gene matches: 7. The CDR3 is made up of 16 amino acids. CDR1 and CDR2 from the germline V gene are LNHDA and SQIVND (reference sequence). Here the CDR3 reads CASSELAGEGYNEQFF. CDR3 nucleotide sequence: TGTGCCAGTAGTGAACTAGCGGGAGAGGGTTACAATGAGCAGTTCTTC. The variable domain in full, with the rest retrieved from reference TRBV19 and TRBJ2-1, is DGGITQSPKYLFRKEGQNVTLSCEQNLNHDAMYWYRQDPGQGLRLIYYSQIVNDFQKGDIAEGYSVSREKKESFPLTVTSAQKNPTAFYLCASSELAGEGYNEQFFGPGTRLTVL.

The chain links TRBV12-5 to TRBJ2-3; 9 nucleotides match TRBD2. Germline CDR1 and CDR2: LGHNT and FRNRAP. V was pared by 1 base and J by 3 bases, with 5 bases of the junction left unmatched. The CDR3 consists of 16 residues. CDR3 sequence: CASGLGLAEWTDTQYF. Here the CDR3 DNA reads TGTGCTAGTGGTTTGGGACTAGCGGAATGGACAGATACGCAGTATTTT.

This clone was found a few times. The chain employs TRBV11-2 and TRBJ2-7; the match to TRBD1 covers 9 bases. This CDR3 contains 15 residues. Germline-derived CDR1 and CDR2 are SGHAT and FQNNGV. The trim removed 4 bases at V and 1 base at J, leaving 5 bases unmatched. CDR3 sequence (DNA): TGTGCCAGCAGCTCACAGGGGGCCAAGTCCTACGAGCAGTACTTC. It codes for CASSSQGAKSYEQYF.

J is TRBJ2-5 and V is TRBV28; 7 nucleotides agree with TRBD2. The J segment lost 3 bases and the V segment lost 5 bases, leaving 6 bases of the junction unmatched. This CDR3 contains 14 residues. Germline CDR1 is MDHEN and CDR2 is SYDVKM. The CDR3 reads CASSGGEGKETQYF. The CDR3, as DNA: TGTGCCAGCAGTGGGGGGGAGGGGAAAGAGACCCAGTACTTC.

This clone is classed as medium-sized (0.01 to 0.1%). The V gene is TRBV25-1, the J gene TRBJ1-2; TRBD1 agrees at 8 bases. The CDR3 has 13 residues. V trimming: 6 bases; J trimming: 8 bases; junction bases outside the gene matches: 8. The germline V gene encodes CDR1 MGHDK and CDR2 SYGVNS. DNA for the CDR3: TGTGCCAGCAGCCCAGGGGGCCTCCAGGGCTACACCTTC. It specifies CASSPGGLQGYTF.

The J gene is TRBJ2-1, the V gene TRBV10-1; 8 nucleotides align to TRBD2. The CDR3 spans 15 residues. V trimming: 4 bases; J trimming: 6 bases; junction bases outside the gene matches: 8. CDR1 is WNHNN, CDR2 SYGVQD, per germline (reference sequence). CDR3: CASSGRSGGLNEQFF. The CDR3 DNA reads as TGCGCCAGCAGTGGTCGGAGCGGGGGCCTCAATGAGCAGTTCTTC.

The rearrangement uses TRBV11-1 and TRBJ2-4; D might be TRBD1 or TRBD2, each matching 6 bases. Looked up from germline, CDR1 is SGHAT and CDR2 is FQDESV (reference sequence). The CDR3 covers 17 residues. The V gene lost 6 bases and the J gene lost 0 bases, with 18 bases spanning the gap. The CDR3 DNA follows: TGTGCCAGCAGTTCTTCCGCCCGGGGGCTAGCCAAAAACATTCAGTACTTC. Its protein is CASSSSARGLAKNIQYF.

This rearrangement joins TRBV27 to TRBJ1-5; maybe TRBD1 (5 bases). The CDR3 is made up of 16 amino acids. The germline CDR1 and CDR2 sequences are MNHEY and SMNVEV (reference sequence). V was shortened by 3 bases and J by 1 base, with 13 bases between the two germline ends. The CDR3 sequence: CASSFVGAESNQPQHF. The CDR3 DNA reads TGTGCCAGCAGTTTTGTAGGGGCGGAGAGCAATCAGCCCCAGCATTTT.

This clone was found a few times. The chain is built from TRBV6-5 and TRBJ1-2; perhaps TRBD1 as D (5 bases). Per germline, CDR1 MNHEY and CDR2 SVGAGI. V gave up 2 bases and J gave up 3 bases, with 7 bases separating them. CDR3 length: 13 residues. As DNA, the CDR3 is TGTGCCAGCAGTTACGACAGAGACTATGGCTACACCTTC. Protein product: CASSYDRDYGYTF.

CDR3 residues: CASRTGSNEQFF. CDR3 DNA sequence: TGTGCCAGCCGTACAGGGTCGAATGAGCAGTTCTTC. The chain joins TRBV27 to TRBJ2-1; weak D call: TRBD1 (6 bases). This CDR3 region has 12 residues. Germline lookup yields CDR1 MNHEY and CDR2 SMNVEV (reference sequence). V dropped 8 bases and J dropped 7 bases, with 12 bases sitting between them.

V and J are TRBV4-1 and TRBJ2-1; the D call may be TRBD1 or TRBD2 (5 bases each). The CDR3 has 11 residues. Germline loops: CDR1 MGHRA, CDR2 YSYEKL. Between the trimmed V and J ends, which lost 5 bases and 12 bases, there was a span of 11 bases. CDR3 DNA: TGCGCCAGCAGCAGGGATGGGGGGCAGTTCTTC. The encoded protein is CASSRDGGQFF.

The rearrangement joins TRBV6-6 to TRBJ1-3; weak D call: TRBD1 (5 bases). Germline V gene data show CDR1 as MNHNY and CDR2 as SVGAGI (reference sequence). Trimming removed 6 bases at V and 0 bases at J, with 12 bases between. The length of the CDR3 is 15 residues. Here the CDR3 reads CASSQSGASGNTIYF. The DNA of the CDR3 is TGTGCCAGCAGCCAATCCGGGGCCTCTGGAAACACCATATATTTT.

The chain combines TRBV6-1 with TRBJ1-1; tentatively, D is TRBD1 (6 bases). The CDR3 length is 14 residues. V lost 6 bases and J 3 bases, leaving 14 bases between the germline ends. Germline V gives CDR1 MNHNS, CDR2 SASEGT. The CDR3 region has the DNA TGTGCCAGCAGGAGGGGGTCGGACTACACTGAAGCTTTCTTT. Translating it yields CASRRGSDYTEAFF.

The chain is built from TRBV5-1 and TRBJ1-2; 9 bases fit TRBD1. CDR3 size: 13 residues. CDR1 is SGHRS, CDR2 YFSETQ, per germline. Trimming took 4 bases from V and 4 from J; bases not matched to a gene: 2. The CDR3: CASSPTGGYGYTF. The CDR3 region has the DNA TGCGCCAGCAGCCCGACAGGGGGCTATGGCTACACCTTC.

V and J are TRBV6-6 and TRBJ2-2; TRBD1 or TRBD2 may be the D gene (5 bases each). From germline, CDR1 is MNHNY and CDR2 SVGAGI (reference sequence). The length of the CDR3 is 15 residues. The V end lost 5 bases, the J end lost 5 bases, and 15 bases lay between the germline ends. The CDR3 DNA reads TGTGCCAGCAGTAAAACCGGGGCAACGACCGGGGAGCTGTTTTTT. This codes for CASSKTGATTGELFF.